The 13 T cell receptor beta chains listed next were all sequenced from one sample in a study of T cell therapy after organ transplantation. These receptors are not linked to any known antigen. This table comes from immunoSEQ multiplex PCR, and its TCRdb copy is limited to in-frame clones, with some not included. Of roughly 6,200 clones in the sample, about two thirds were seen once. Sample time point: 4-8 weeks after completion of therapy. Sample: CD8+ T cells from blood, taken after autologous CMV-specific T cell therapy. These receptors were collected from a human patient who had received a solid organ transplant and had CMV disease. Some T cells may originate from the graft donor.

The chain combines TRBV27 with TRBJ2-2; TRBD2 aligns across 8 bases. The CDR3 is made up of 16 amino acids. V was pared by 8 bases and J by 0 bases, with 8 bases of the junction left unmatched. Per germline, CDR1 MNHEY and CDR2 SMNVEV (reference sequence). The CDR3 bases are TGTGCCAGCCGTCGGGCTAGCGGGTCGAACACCGGGGAGCTGTTTTTT. Residues: CASRRASGSNTGELFF.

The V gene is TRBV5-1, the J gene TRBJ2-7, with TRBD2 as a possible D gene (6 bases). Germline V gene data show CDR1 as SGHRS and CDR2 as YFSETQ. V was clipped by 1 base and J by 3 bases, with 11 bases between them. This CDR3 is 14 amino acids long. The CDR3 protein is CASSLIGGNYEQYF. CDR3 DNA: TGCGCCAGCAGCTTGATTGGCGGGAACTACGAGCAGTACTTC.

By frequency in the sample, this clone is large. This rearrangement joins TRBV19 to TRBJ1-4, with 7 nucleotides matching TRBD1. Per germline, CDR1 LNHDA and CDR2 SQIVND (reference sequence). The CDR3 runs 15 residues. The trim removed 1 base at V and 8 bases at J, leaving 7 bases unmatched. DNA of the CDR3: TGTGCCAGTAGTATAGGGTACAGGGGCCAGGAAAAACTGTTTTTT. Protein product: CASSIGYRGQEKLFF.

The genes are TRBV4-2 and TRBJ1-6; maybe TRBD1 (6 bases). CDR1 is LGHNA and CDR2 is YNFKEQ in the germline V gene. This CDR3 has 23 residues. The ends were cut back, 1 base at V and 0 bases at J, with 28 bases in the middle. CDR3 region: CASSQAEGTPTIIHSSYNSPLHF. The CDR3, as DNA: TGTGCCAGCAGCCAAGCCGAAGGGACACCAACCATCATCCACTCCTCCTATAATTCACCCCTCCACTTT.

This clone appeared a single time. This chain uses TRBV19 with TRBJ2-2; D perhaps matches TRBD1 (6 bases). Trimming cost V 3 bases and J 7 bases, with 15 bases left between them. Germline CDR1 LNHDA, CDR2 SQIVND (reference sequence). The CDR3 length is 15 residues. The CDR3 here is CASSMNRDAGGELFF. CDR3 in DNA: TGTGCCAGTAGTATGAACAGGGACGCGGGCGGGGAGCTGTTTTTT.

The chain employs TRBV9 and TRBJ2-1; 9 nucleotides match TRBD2. From germline, CDR1 is SGDLS and CDR2 YYNGEE. The CDR3 loop spans 16 amino acids. V lost 0 bases and J lost 0; bases outside the gene matches: 1. The CDR3 region has the DNA TGTGCCAGCAGCGTAGTTAGCGGGAGCTCCTACAATGAGCAGTTCTTC. Its protein product is CASSVVSGSSYNEQFF. The full variable domain, its missing parts supplied by reference TRBV9 and TRBJ2-1, is DSGVTQTPKHLITATGQRVTLRCSPRSGDLSVYWYQQSLDQGLQFLIQYYNGEERAKGNILERFSAQQFPDLHSELNLSSLELGDSALYFCASSVVSGSSYNEQFFGPGTRLTVL.

The chain links TRBV7-2 to TRBJ1-4; D perhaps matches TRBD1 (6 bases). Per germline, CDR1 SGHTA and CDR2 FQGNSA. This CDR3 region has 17 residues. V was trimmed by 2 bases and J by 3 bases, leaving 16 bases between them. CDR3 bases: TGTGCCAGCAGCTTAAATCAGCGGGGACATGCTAATGAAAAACTGTTTTTT. Translating it yields CASSLNQRGHANEKLFF.

This chain uses TRBV7-9 with TRBJ1-1; D might be TRBD1 (5 bases). Trimming removed 5 bases at V and 4 bases at J, with 8 bases between. The CDR3 loop spans 12 amino acids. CDR1 is SEHNR and CDR2 is FQNEAQ in the germline V gene (reference sequence). CDR3 nucleotide sequence: TGTGCCAGCAGCACAGGAGGCACTGAAGCTTTCTTT. Translation: CASSTGGTEAFF.

DNA of the CDR3: TGTGCCAGCAGCCAAGACTTTCTAGCTGAGAGCACAGATACGCAGTATTTT. This gives the protein CASSQDFLAESTDTQYF. The J gene is TRBJ2-3, the V gene TRBV4-2, with a tentative D call TRBD2 (5 bases). Between the trimmed V and J ends, which lost 0 bases and 0 bases, there was a span of 13 bases. The CDR3 length is 17 residues. The germline V gene has CDR1 LGHNA and CDR2 YNFKEQ.

This clone was picked up one time. The chain uses TRBV4-3 and TRBJ2-1; 8 bases are shared with TRBD1. The CDR3 has 17 amino acids. V gave up 0 bases and J gave up 5 bases; unmatched junction bases: 9. Germline V gene data show CDR1 as LGHNA and CDR2 as YSLEER. The CDR3, as DNA: TGCGCCAGCAGCCAAGAAATCGAGACAGGGGAGAACAATGAGCAGTTCTTC. It is translated as CASSQEIETGENNEQFF.

The V call is TRBV19, the J call TRBJ1-5; D is perhaps TRBD1 (5 bases). This CDR3 has 14 amino acids. The V end was cut by 6 bases, the J end by 6 bases, with 15 bases between. Germline V lookup: CDR1 LNHDA, CDR2 SQIVND (reference sequence). This chain's CDR3 is CASRSGGSAQPQHF. CDR3 DNA: TGTGCCAGTAGATCGGGGGGTTCGGCTCAGCCCCAGCATTTT.

By share of the sample, this clone is hyperexpanded. The chain joins TRBV4-3 to TRBJ2-1, with TRBD2 matching over 11 bases. The germline CDR1 and CDR2 sequences are LGHNA and YSLEER. Trimming removed 2 bases from V and 9 bases from J; junction bases left unmatched: 3. The CDR3 spans 14 residues. The CDR3 DNA follows: TGCGCCAGCAGCCAACGTAGCGGGAGGGGTGAGCAGTTCTTC. Its protein product is CASSQRSGRGEQFF.

The chain recombines TRBV6-6 with TRBJ2-1, with 7 positions matching TRBD2. This CDR3 is built from 15 residues. The germline CDR1 and CDR2 sequences are MNHNY and SVGAGI (reference sequence). The junction had 6 bases not matched to a gene; V was cut back by 5 bases and J by 2 bases. Here the CDR3 reads CASSGEGYPYNEQFF. The CDR3 DNA reads as TGTGCCAGCAGTGGGGAGGGCTACCCCTACAATGAGCAGTTCTTC.